The entry below describes one TCR beta chain. This entry comes from a study of cytomegalovirus exposure and HLA in healthy donors. The germline V gene has CDR1 MNHNS and CDR2 SASEGT. The CDR3 length is 15 residues. Unmatched junction bases numbered 1, after V lost 4 bases and J lost 2 bases. Here immunoSEQ multiplex PCR was the method, and the copy in TCRdb shows in-frame clones only, minus some. The data contain fewer than 200,000 clones, less than 85% of them singletons. The sequenced sample was PBMCs. The chain links TRBV6-1 to TRBJ2-1; 11 bases line up with TRBD2. The receptor comes from a man aged 18 to 35 in good health and CMV-seropositive. The DNA for the CDR3 is TGTGCCAGCAGTGGACTAGCGGGGACCTACAATGAGCAGTTCTTC. Translated, it gives CASSGLAGTYNEQFF.